The 29 T cell receptor beta chains given below trace back to one sample, sequenced in a study of cytomegalovirus exposure and HLA in healthy donors. PCR used 60 Vbeta primers and 13 Jbeta primers. The repertoire was sequenced with immunoSEQ multiplex PCR; TCRdb's copy has only in-frame clones and lacks some. In the table there are about 110,000 clones, 55% to 85% of which are singletons. Sequencing was done on a sample of PBMCs. All receptors come from a man between 25 and 39 years old in good health and CMV-seronegative.

DNA for the CDR3: TGCAGCGTAGGGACAGGGTTCCCTCAGGAGACCCAGTACTTC. This codes for CSVGTGFPQETQYF. The V call is TRBV29-1, the J call TRBJ2-5, with 9 bases fitting TRBD1. The CDR3 spans 14 residues. The germline V gene has CDR1 SQVTM and CDR2 ANQGSEA. The trim removed 6 bases at V and 5 bases at J, leaving 10 bases unmatched.

The CDR3 is CASSLRRQREQYF. CDR3 sequence (DNA): TGTGCCAGCAGCTTGCGAAGACAGAGGGAGCAGTACTTC. This chain joins TRBV5-4 and TRBJ2-7; a possible D gene is TRBD1 (5 bases). Germline CDR1 SGHNT, CDR2 YYREEE (reference sequence). The V and J ends lost 1 base and 7 bases respectively, with 12 bases between them. The CDR3 totals 13 residues.

There are a few counts of this clone. The V and J genes are TRBV7-3 and TRBJ1-2; 9 bases line up with TRBD1. Germline V lookup: CDR1 SGHTA, CDR2 FQGTGA. The CDR3 consists of 16 residues. With V trimmed by 2 bases and J by 9 bases, 13 bases remained unmatched. This chain's CDR3 is CASSLSGNRDRVRYTF. The CDR3 region has the DNA TGTGCCAGCAGCTTATCTGGGAACCGGGACAGGGTCCGCTACACCTTC.

The V call is TRBV29-1, the J call TRBJ2-2; no definite D call. This CDR3 has 13 residues. V lost 3 bases and J 6 bases, leaving 11 bases between the germline ends. The germline gives CDR1 SQVTM, CDR2 ANQGSEA. CDR3 in amino acids: CSVDLVGSGELFF. The CDR3 coding sequence is TGCAGCGTTGATCTAGTTGGGTCCGGGGAGCTGTTTTTT.

The rearrangement links TRBV7-3 to TRBJ2-1; 10 bases are a match to TRBD2. The germline gives CDR1 SGHTA, CDR2 FQGTGA. There are 16 residues in the CDR3. Unmatched junction bases numbered 9, after V lost 3 bases and J lost 7 bases. CDR3 in amino acids: CASSLGAGGLRNEQFF. CDR3 coding DNA: TGTGCCAGCAGCTTGGGAGCGGGAGGGCTAAGGAATGAGCAGTTCTTC.

This clone occurred once. The V and J genes are TRBV27 and TRBJ1-2; 10 bases are shared with TRBD1. This CDR3 contains 15 residues. J lost 5 bases, V lost 2 bases, and 5 bases had no gene match. The V gene's germline CDR1 is MNHEY and CDR2 SMNVEV (reference sequence). CDR3 bases: TGTGCCAGCAGTTTAAGTGGGGACAGGGGTTATGGCTACACCTTC. Residues: CASSLSGDRGYGYTF.

This chain's CDR3 is CASSEAYGGNGADTQYF. CDR3 in DNA: TGTGCCAGCAGTGAAGCTTATGGCGGGAACGGCGCAGATACGCAGTATTTT. This chain uses TRBV6-1 with TRBJ2-3; a weak D match, TRBD2 (6 bases). This CDR3 spans 17 amino acids. V lost 0 bases and J 4 bases, leaving 17 bases between the germline ends. Germline CDR1 is MNHNS and CDR2 is SASEGT.

This sequence joins TRBV4-2 and TRBJ2-5; TRBD1 agrees at 10 bases. With the DNA end fitting TRBJ2-7 better, the J assignment may be wrong. The germline V gene encodes CDR1 LGHNA and CDR2 YNFKEQ. The CDR3 covers 14 residues. Here the CDR3 reads CASSPGTGAHEQYF. CDR3 coding DNA: TGTGCCAGCAGCCCCGGGACAGGGGCCCACGAGCAGTACTTC.

CDR3 protein: CASSPGQANTEAFF. DNA of the CDR3: TGTGCCAGCTCACCCGGACAGGCGAACACTGAAGCTTTCTTT. The chain recombines TRBV18 with TRBJ1-1; 7 bases line up with TRBD1. V shed 3 bases and J 1 base; nucleotides not matched to a gene: 2. The CDR3 length is 14 residues. CDR1 is KGHSH, CDR2 LQKENI, per germline.

The table lists this clone with a few counts. This CDR3 is CSVGATGNPSNTGELFF. The CDR3 bases are TGCAGCGTTGGGGCTACAGGTAACCCTTCGAACACCGGGGAGCTGTTTTTT. This chain connects TRBV29-1 to TRBJ2-2; D may be TRBD1 (5 bases). CDR3 size: 17 residues. Trimming left V 4 bases short and J 0 bases short, with 18 bases between. Germline V gene lookup returns CDR1 SQVTM and CDR2 ANQGSEA.

This clone appeared once. CDR3 DNA sequence: TGCGCCAGCAGCCAAGCAACTGGGCCACCCCGAGCGGGGGCGAGAGAGACCCAGTACTTC. This encodes CASSQATGPPRAGARETQYF. The chain is built from TRBV4-1 and TRBJ2-5; 8 nucleotides line up with TRBD2. CDR1 MGHRA and CDR2 YSYEKL come from the germline V gene. CDR3 size: 20 residues. V lost 1 base, J lost 4 bases, and 20 bases stayed unmatched.

Remarks on this clone: One junction end disagrees with the germline gene, perhaps due to a read error. The chain carries TRBV7-9 and TRBJ2-1, with 10 bases fitting TRBD2. There are 16 residues in the CDR3. Germline CDR1 is SEHNR and CDR2 is FQNEAQ (reference sequence). The CDR3, as DNA: TGTTCCAGCAGCTTAGCTAGCGGGAGTGGGTACAATGAGCAGTTCTTC. Its translation: CSSSLASGSGYNEQFF.

The chain links TRBV30 to TRBJ1-2, with 9 nucleotides matching TRBD1. The CDR3 sequence is 14 residues long. CDR1 and CDR2 from the germline V gene are GTSNPN and SVGIG (reference sequence). With V trimmed by 2 bases and J by 4 bases, 5 bases remained unmatched. This chain's CDR3 is CAWSITGGGYGYTF. The CDR3 DNA reads as TGTGCCTGGAGTATCACAGGGGGCGGCTATGGCTACACCTTC.

The chain joins TRBV27 to TRBJ2-7; D is ambiguous. With 4 bases removed from V and 0 bases from J, the gap between germline ends came to 13 bases. Germline loops: CDR1 MNHEY, CDR2 SMNVEV (reference sequence). The CDR3 is 15 amino acids. Written as DNA, the CDR3 is TGTGCCAGCAGTTCCTCGGAGTCGGGCTCCTACGAGCAGTACTTC. It yields the protein CASSSSESGSYEQYF.

V and J are TRBV27 and TRBJ1-3; D unclear. This CDR3 comprises 15 residues. CDR1 MNHEY and CDR2 SMNVEV come from the germline V gene (reference sequence). The V gene lost 6 bases and the J gene lost 0 bases, with 12 bases spanning the gap. The CDR3, as DNA: TGTGCCAGCAGCACAACGCGGTACTCTGGAAACACCATATATTTT. Its protein is CASSTTRYSGNTIYF.

The rearrangement links TRBV2 to TRBJ2-5; 9 bases line up with TRBD2. The CDR3 sequence is 14 residues long. The V and J ends lost 7 bases and 4 bases, in that order; junction bases with no gene match: 7. Germline assignment: CDR1 SNHLY and CDR2 FYNNEI. CDR3 sequence: CASIPSGIGETQYF. As DNA, the CDR3 is TGTGCCAGCATTCCTAGCGGGATTGGAGAGACCCAGTACTTC.

This clone was recorded once. The chain has TRBV15 and TRBJ2-3; 7 nucleotides match TRBD2. The trim removed 2 bases at V and 2 bases at J, leaving 4 bases unmatched. The CDR3 is made up of 15 amino acids. The germline V gene has CDR1 LNHNV and CDR2 YYDKDF (reference sequence). This CDR3 reads CATSRLAEYTDTQYF. For the CDR3, the DNA is TGTGCCACCAGCAGACTAGCGGAATACACAGATACGCAGTATTTT.

This clone was seen a single time. The chain links TRBV10-3 to TRBJ1-2; 12 positions agree with TRBD1. This CDR3 has 18 residues. The germline V gene encodes CDR1 ENHRY and CDR2 SYGVKD. J lost 4 bases, V lost 0 bases, and 9 bases had no gene match. The chain's CDR3 is CAISESGTGGLPGYGYTF. CDR3 nucleotide sequence: TGTGCCATCAGTGAGTCCGGGACAGGGGGCCTGCCTGGCTATGGCTACACCTTC.

This clone showed up just a few times. This rearrangement joins TRBV2 to TRBJ2-3; 8 bases line up with TRBD1. The CDR3 totals 15 residues. In germline, CDR1 is SNHLY, CDR2 FYNNEI. The junction had 9 bases not matched to a gene; V was cut back by 6 bases and J by 4 bases. Written as DNA, the CDR3 is TGTGCCAGCAGAGGAACAGGGGGAATCGCAGATACGCAGTATTTT. It is translated as CASRGTGGIADTQYF.

This clone has a single count. J is TRBJ2-5 and V is TRBV9; D is possibly TRBD1 (5 bases). The germline V gene has CDR1 SGDLS and CDR2 YYNGEE. This CDR3 has 15 residues. The ends were cut back, 0 bases at V and 0 bases at J, with 9 bases in the middle. The CDR3 nucleotides read TGTGCCAGCAGCGTAGGCTCAGGGTACCAAGAGACCCAGTACTTC. Its protein is CASSVGSGYQETQYF.

The V and J genes are TRBV5-1 and TRBJ1-4, with a weak D call TRBD1 (5 bases). The CDR3 runs to 14 residues. Trimming stripped 6 bases from V and 7 bases from J, with 16 bases between. From germline, CDR1 is SGHRS and CDR2 YFSETQ. This chain's CDR3 is CASKSGSGGEKLFF. CDR3 coding DNA: TGCGCCAGCAAATCCGGGAGCGGGGGTGAAAAACTGTTTTTT.

This chain links TRBV9 with TRBJ2-3; possible D gene TRBD1, 6 bases. The CDR3 is 16 amino acids. Trimming cost V 4 bases and J 0 bases, with 15 bases left between them. Germline V gene sequence: CDR1 SGDLS, CDR2 YYNGEE. This chain's CDR3 is CASSPHRDGSTDTQYF. As DNA, the CDR3 is TGTGCCAGCAGCCCTCACAGGGACGGTAGCACAGATACGCAGTATTTT.

The gene calls are TRBV19 and TRBJ2-7, with 7 bases identical to TRBD1. In germline, CDR1 is LNHDA, CDR2 SQIVND (reference sequence). The J segment lost 2 bases and the V segment lost 5 bases, leaving 21 bases of the junction unmatched. The CDR3 consists of 19 residues. CDR3 nucleotide sequence: TGTGCCAGTAGTTCCGCCACAGGGGCCGCCACCTTGTCCCCCTACGAGCAGTACTTC. It yields the protein CASSSATGAATLSPYEQYF.

The chain carries TRBV23-1 and TRBJ1-5; TRBD1 matches 7 bases. TRBV23-1 carries the ORF label, with uncertain function. The V and J ends lost 4 bases and 6 bases, in that order; junction bases with no gene match: 6. The CDR3 extends over 14 amino acids. CDR3 loop: CASSRQQGLQPQHF. CDR3 DNA sequence: TGCGCCAGCAGTCGCCAACAGGGGCTTCAGCCCCAGCATTTT.

This chain links TRBV27 with TRBJ1-1, with D possibly being TRBD1 (5 bases). Trimming pared 6 bases from V and 0 bases from J, leaving 14 bases between. CDR3 size: 15 residues. Germline V gene sequence: CDR1 MNHEY, CDR2 SMNVEV (reference sequence). The CDR3 reads CASSPWDSLNTEAFF. In DNA form, the CDR3 reads TGTGCCAGCAGCCCTTGGGACTCTCTGAACACTGAAGCTTTCTTT.

In nucleotides, the CDR3 is TGTGCCAGCAGAGCGGGAGGGCCAGGCAATGAGCAGTTCTTC. This gives the protein CASRAGGPGNEQFF. The chain is built from TRBV6-4 and TRBJ2-1; 10 bases are a match to TRBD2. J was trimmed by 6 bases and V by 6 bases; bases with no gene match: 5. CDR1 MRHNA and CDR2 SNTAGT come from the germline V gene. This CDR3 is 14 amino acids long.

Only a few counts were recorded for this clone. The V gene is TRBV16, the J gene TRBJ2-3; possible D gene TRBD2, 6 bases. The V and J ends lost 4 bases and 5 bases respectively, with 7 bases between them. CDR3 length: 12 residues. CDR1 KGHSY and CDR2 FQNENV come from the germline V gene. The CDR3 spells CASSLSGDTQYF. CDR3 bases: TGTGCCAGCAGCCTTAGCGGAGATACGCAGTATTTT.

The V call is TRBV6-1, the J call TRBJ2-7; D is ambiguous. Germline V lookup: CDR1 MNHNS, CDR2 SASEGT. The CDR3 loop spans 10 amino acids. Trimming took off 8 bases at V and 5 bases at J, with 7 bases between the two ends. In nucleotides, the CDR3 is TGTGCCAGCTGCGAGGACGAGCAGTACTTC. It translates to CASCEDEQYF.

The CDR3 region has the DNA TGCGCCAGCAGCGAGTCACAGGCCCGACCCCTGGGCTCACCCCTCCACTTT. Protein product: CASSESQARPLGSPLHF. The chain carries TRBV5-1 and TRBJ1-6, with D possibly matching TRBD1 (5 bases). Trimming stripped 4 bases from V and 10 bases from J, with 24 bases between. The length of the CDR3 is 17 residues. Germline V gene lookup returns CDR1 SGHRS and CDR2 YFSETQ. The full variable domain, with the rest looked up from reference TRBV5-1 and TRBJ1-6, is KAGVTQTPRYLIKTRGQQVTLSCSPISGHRSVSWYQQTPGQGLQFLFEYFSETQRNKGNFPGRFSGRQFSNSRSEMNVSTLELGDSALYLCASSESQARPLGSPLHFGNGTRLTVT.